This T cell receptor beta chain was obtained from a study of post-analysis software for immune sequencing data. About the research overall: The disease courses spanned relapsing-remitting, secondary progressive and progressive-relapsing forms of multiple sclerosis.

TCR beta libraries were prepared from cDNA with unique molecular identifiers. TCRdb re-analysed the PCR reads in MiXCR, keeping a single row per CDR3 protein. Here the sample spans hundreds of thousands of distinct CDR3 sequences, around 40% being singletons. A remark on this clonotype: Its antigen remains unidentified.

The V end was cut by 0 bases, the J end by 3 bases, with 15 bases between. The CDR3 has 16 residues. The germline V gene has CDR1 MNHEY and CDR2 SMNVEV (reference sequence). Broader study findings: Those with multiple sclerosis, the patient group, showed significantly lower normalized Chao1 diversity than controls. Same-batch samples co-clustered strongly by F measure. Patients carried roughly five TRBV segments more frequently than controls did, and TRBV5-6, TRBV5-1 and TRBV20-1 were among them.

The clonotype was recovered from a girl aged 5-17 years with multiple sclerosis. The genes are TRBV27 and TRBJ2-7, with a tentative D call TRBD1 (6 bases). The material sequenced was blood. CDR3 nucleotide sequence: TGTGCCAGCAGTTTATCCGTGGAACAGGGAAACTACGAGCAGTACTTC. This codes for CASSLSVEQGNYEQYF.